Included here is one T cell receptor (beta chain) sequence, with context. The antigen is undetermined. Sequencing was performed with immunoSEQ multiplex PCR; in TCRdb, only in-frame clones are kept and a portion is missing. The table has around 8,000 clones, about 91% seen once. The data were obtained in a study of T cells in localized non-small cell lung cancer. Overall study findings and caveats: Longer overall survival was linked to higher blood T cell density. A median of approximately 50 of the top 100 tumor clones appeared in adjacent lung, which was paired and uninvolved.

The CDR3 extends over 16 amino acids. V shed 1 base, J shed 7 bases, and the junction held 5 bases outside the gene matches. CDR1 LNHNV and CDR2 YYDKDF come from the germline V gene (reference sequence). The sequenced sample was peripheral blood mononuclear cells, obtained before any cancer treatment. The receptor's source is a male donor at least 60 years old with stage II lung adenocarcinoma. The rearrangement uses TRBV15 and TRBJ2-2; TRBD2 aligns across 11 bases. The CDR3 loop is CATSRASGTSGGELFF. The DNA of the CDR3 is TGTGCCACCAGCAGAGCCTCCGGGACTAGCGGCGGGGAGCTGTTTTTT.